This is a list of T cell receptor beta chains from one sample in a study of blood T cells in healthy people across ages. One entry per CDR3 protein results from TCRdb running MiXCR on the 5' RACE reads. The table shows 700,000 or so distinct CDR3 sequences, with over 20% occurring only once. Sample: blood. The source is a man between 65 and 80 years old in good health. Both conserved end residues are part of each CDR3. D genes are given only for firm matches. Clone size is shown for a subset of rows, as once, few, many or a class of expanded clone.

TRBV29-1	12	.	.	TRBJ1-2	TGCAGCGTTGAGTCCCAAGGGTATGGCTACACCTTC	CSVESQGYGYTF
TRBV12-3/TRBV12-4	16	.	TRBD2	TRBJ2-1	TGTGCCAGCAATCCCGGCGGCGGGAGCTTTCCTAATGAGCAGTTCTTC	CASNPGGGSFPNEQFF
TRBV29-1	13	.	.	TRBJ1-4	TGCAGCGTCGAGGACCAGGGCGATGAAAAACTGTTTTTT	CSVEDQGDEKLFF
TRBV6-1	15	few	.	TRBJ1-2	TGTGCCAGCAGTGAAAGAGGTCAGGGATTCTATGGCTACACCTTC	CASSERGQGFYGYTF
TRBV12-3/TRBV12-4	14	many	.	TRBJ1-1	TGTGCCAGCAGCCCGATCCCCTTCTCCACTGAAGCTTTCTTT	CASSPIPFSTEAFF
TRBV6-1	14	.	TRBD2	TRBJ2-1	TGTGCCAGCAGCGAGCGGGAGCCCCACAATGAGCAGTTCTTC	CASSEREPHNEQFF
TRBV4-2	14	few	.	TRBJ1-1	TGTGCCAGCAGCATCCCGCCAGGGAACACTGAAGCTTTCTTT	CASSIPPGNTEAFF
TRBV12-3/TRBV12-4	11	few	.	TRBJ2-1	TGTGCCAGCAGTTCGGCTAGCGTGCAGTTCTTC	CASSSASVQFF
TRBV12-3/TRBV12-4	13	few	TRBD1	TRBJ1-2	TGTGCCAGCAGTTTGGACAGGAAGCGAGGCTACACCTTC	CASSLDRKRGYTF
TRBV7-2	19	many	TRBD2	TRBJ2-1	TGTGCCAGCAGCCGTATAGGGCTAGCGGGAGGACGCTCCTACAATGAGCAGTTCTTC	CASSRIGLAGGRSYNEQFF
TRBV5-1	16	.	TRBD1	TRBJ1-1	TGCGCCAGCAGCTTTTTACCGGGACAGGGCCCTGTTGAAGCTTTCTTT	CASSFLPGQGPVEAFF
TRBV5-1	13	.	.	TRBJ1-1	TGCGCCAGCAGCTTGGACATCAACACTGAAGCTTTCTTT	CASSLDINTEAFF
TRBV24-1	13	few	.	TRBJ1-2	TGTGCCACCAGCAGCCGGGACACCTATGGCTACACCTTC	CATSSRDTYGYTF
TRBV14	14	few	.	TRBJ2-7	TGTGCCAGCAGCCCCCTTACAGGGAACTACGAGCAGTACTTC	CASSPLTGNYEQYF
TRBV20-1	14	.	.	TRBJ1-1	TGCAGTGCCAAAGGGAGTAGGCCGAACACTGAAGCTTTCTTT	CSAKGSRPNTEAFF
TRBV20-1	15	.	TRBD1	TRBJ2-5	TGCAGTGCTAGACATGACAGGGGTACCCAGGAGACCCAGTACTTC	CSARHDRGTQETQYF
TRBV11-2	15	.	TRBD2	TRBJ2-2	TGTGCCAGCAGCGTTGGGACTAGCGGCACCGGGGAGCTGTTTTTT	CASSVGTSGTGELFF
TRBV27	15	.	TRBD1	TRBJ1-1	TGTGCCAGCAGTTTACGAGACAGGGCGTTCACTGAAGCTTTCTTT	CASSLRDRAFTEAFF
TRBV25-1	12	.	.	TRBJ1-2	TGTGCCAGCAGTGAAAGCCTGGGAGGCTACACCTTC	CASSESLGGYTF
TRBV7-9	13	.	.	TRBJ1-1	TGTGCCAGCAGCAACGAGCTGAACACTGAAGCTTTCTTT	CASSNELNTEAFF
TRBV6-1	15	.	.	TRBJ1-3	TGTGCCAGCTACGGGCCCCCGCTCTCTGGAAACACCATATATTTT	CASYGPPLSGNTIYF
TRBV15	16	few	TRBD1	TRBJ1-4	TGTGCCACCAGCAGAACACCGGGACAGCCTAATGAAAAACTGTTTTTT	CATSRTPGQPNEKLFF
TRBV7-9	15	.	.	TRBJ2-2	TGTGCCAGCAGCTTCAGGGGCTCAGTCACCGGGGAGCTGTTTTTT	CASSFRGSVTGELFF
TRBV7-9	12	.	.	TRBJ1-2	TGTGCCAGCAGCCCCGGACGGCGGCCTCTCAAATTC	CASSPGRRPLKF
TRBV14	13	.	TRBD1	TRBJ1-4	TGTGCCAGTAGCTCCGACAGGGCTGAAAAACTGTTTTTT	CASSSDRAEKLFF
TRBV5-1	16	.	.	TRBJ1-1	TGCGCCAGCAGCCCGACGTATGGACGGAGGAACACTGAAGCTTTCTTT	CASSPTYGRRNTEAFF
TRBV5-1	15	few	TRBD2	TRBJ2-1	TGCGCCAGCAGCTTGTTGGGCGGGAGGATTGATGAGCAGTTCTTC	CASSLLGGRIDEQFF
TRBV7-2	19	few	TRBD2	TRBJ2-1	TGTGCCAGCAGCTTACCGCCCCCGACTAGCGGACGCTCCTACAATGAGCAGTTCTTC	CASSLPPPTSGRSYNEQFF
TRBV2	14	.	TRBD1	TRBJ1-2	TGTGCCAGCAGCTTAGACAGGGCCGGAGAAGGCTACACCTTC	CASSLDRAGEGYTF
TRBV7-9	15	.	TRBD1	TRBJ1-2	TGTGCCAGCAGCCTAGGTAACAGGGGAACCTATGGCTACACCTTC	CASSLGNRGTYGYTF
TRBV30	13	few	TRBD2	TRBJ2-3	TGTGCCTGGAGTCGGCGGGAGAAAGATACGCAGTATTTT	CAWSRREKDTQYF
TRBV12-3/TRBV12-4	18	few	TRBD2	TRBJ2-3	TGTGCCAGCAGTATACCCCTTGGGACTAGCGGGGGAACAGATACGCAGTATTTT	CASSIPLGTSGGTDTQYF
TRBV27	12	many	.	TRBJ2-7	TGTGCCACCCGGGGGATGTCCTACGAGCAGTACTTC	CATRGMSYEQYF
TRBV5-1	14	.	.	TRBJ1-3	TGCGCCAGCAGCTCGGATGTCTCTGGAAACACCATATATTTT	CASSSDVSGNTIYF
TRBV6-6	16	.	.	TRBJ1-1	TGTGCCAGCAGTTACGGTCAGACAGCCATGAACACTGAAGCTTTCTTT	CASSYGQTAMNTEAFF
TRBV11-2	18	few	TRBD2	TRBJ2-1	TGTGCCAGCAGCTTGTGGCGTGGGACTAGCGGGACTTCAGGTGAGCAGTTCTTC	CASSLWRGTSGTSGEQFF
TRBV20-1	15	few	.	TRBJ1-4	TGCAGTGCTAGAGATCGAAGGGGCGCAACTGAAAAACTGTTTTTT	CSARDRRGATEKLFF
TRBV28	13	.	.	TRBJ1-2	TGTGCCAGCAGTTTGTCCTGGTGGGGAGGCTACACCTTC	CASSLSWWGGYTF
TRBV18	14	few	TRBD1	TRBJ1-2	TGTGCCATCCTCGGGACAGGGTCCAACTATGGCTACACCTTC	CAILGTGSNYGYTF
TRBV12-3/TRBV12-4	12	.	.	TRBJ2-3	TGTGCCAGCAGAGGGAGACTCCATACGGAGTATTTT	CASRGRLHTEYF
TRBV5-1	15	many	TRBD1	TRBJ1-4	TGCGCCAGCAGCCCGGACAGGGGCGATAATGAAAAACTGTTTTTT	CASSPDRGDNEKLFF
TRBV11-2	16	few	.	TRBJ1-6	TGTGCCAGCAGCTTTTTGGGAGGCCAGTATAATTCACCCCTCCACTTT	CASSFLGGQYNSPLHF
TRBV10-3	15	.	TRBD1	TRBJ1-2	TGTGCCATCAGACCAGGACAGGGGGCTGGATATGGCTACACCTTC	CAIRPGQGAGYGYTF
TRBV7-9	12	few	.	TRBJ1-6	TGTGCCAGCGTTAGGGCGGGATCACCCCTCCACTTT	CASVRAGSPLHF
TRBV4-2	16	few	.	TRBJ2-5	TGTGCCAGCAGCCAATCCAGATACTCCCCGCAAGAGACCCAGTACTTC	CASSQSRYSPQETQYF
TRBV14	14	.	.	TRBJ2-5	TGTGCCAGCAGCCAAGCCATCGGGACTTTGACCCAGTACTTC	CASSQAIGTLTQYF
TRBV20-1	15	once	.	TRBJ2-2	TGCAGTGCTCCAGCCAGGGTCTCCGGTGGCGGGGAGCTGTTTTTT	CSAPARVSGGGELFF
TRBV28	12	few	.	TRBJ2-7	TGTGCCACCAGGGACGGAACCTACGAGCAGTACTTC	CATRDGTYEQYF
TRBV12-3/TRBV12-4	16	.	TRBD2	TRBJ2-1	TGTGCCAGCAGTTCCCCGCTAGCGGGGGTTATGGATGAGCAGTTCTTC	CASSSPLAGVMDEQFF
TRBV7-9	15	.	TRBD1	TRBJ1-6	TGTGCCAGCAGCCTGGGACAGGGAGGAGGTTCACCCCTCCACTTT	CASSLGQGGGSPLHF
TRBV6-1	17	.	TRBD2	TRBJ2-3	TGTGCCAGCAGTGAAGCTTGGACTAGCGGGGGCACAGATACGCAGTATTTT	CASSEAWTSGGTDTQYF
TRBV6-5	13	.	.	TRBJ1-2	TGTGCCAGCAGGGACGGGGGTCACTATGGCTACACCTTC	CASRDGGHYGYTF
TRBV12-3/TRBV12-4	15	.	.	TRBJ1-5	TGTGCCAGCAGTTCACAGGGTCATAGCAATCAGCCCCAGCATTTT	CASSSQGHSNQPQHF
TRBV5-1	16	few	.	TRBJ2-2	TGCGCCAGCAGCTTTTTTCCCGGGGTGGACACCGGGGAGCTGTTTTTT	CASSFFPGVDTGELFF